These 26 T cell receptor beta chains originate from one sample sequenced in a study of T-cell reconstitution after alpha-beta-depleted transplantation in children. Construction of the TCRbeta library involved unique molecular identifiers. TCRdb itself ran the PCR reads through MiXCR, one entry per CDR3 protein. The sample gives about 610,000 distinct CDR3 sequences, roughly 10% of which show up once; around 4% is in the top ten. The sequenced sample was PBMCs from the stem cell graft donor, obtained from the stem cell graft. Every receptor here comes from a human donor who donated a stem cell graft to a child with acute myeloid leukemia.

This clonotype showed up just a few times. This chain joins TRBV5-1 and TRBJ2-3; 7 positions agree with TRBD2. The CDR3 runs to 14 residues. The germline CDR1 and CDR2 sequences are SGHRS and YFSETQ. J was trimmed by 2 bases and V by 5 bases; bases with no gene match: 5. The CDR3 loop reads CASSPGGFTDTQYF. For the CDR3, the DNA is TGCGCCAGCAGTCCGGGGGGTTTCACAGATACGCAGTATTTT. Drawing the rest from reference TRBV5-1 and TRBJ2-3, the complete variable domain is KAGVTQTPRYLIKTRGQQVTLSCSPISGHRSVSWYQQTPGQGLQFLFEYFSETQRNKGNFPGRFSGRQFSNSRSEMNVSTLELGDSALYLCASSPGGFTDTQYFGPGTRLTVL.

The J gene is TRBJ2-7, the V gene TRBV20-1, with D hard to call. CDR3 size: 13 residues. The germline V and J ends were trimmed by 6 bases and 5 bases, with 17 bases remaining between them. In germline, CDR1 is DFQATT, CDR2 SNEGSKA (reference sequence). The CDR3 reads CSAPTDLRDEQYF. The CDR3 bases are TGCAGTGCCCCCACGGACCTTCGGGACGAGCAGTACTTC.

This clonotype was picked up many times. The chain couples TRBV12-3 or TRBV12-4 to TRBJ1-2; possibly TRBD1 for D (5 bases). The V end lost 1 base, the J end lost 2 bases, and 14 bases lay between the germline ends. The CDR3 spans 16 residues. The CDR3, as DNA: TGTGCCAGCAGTTTAGGCCGGGACCGGGCCAACTATGGCTACACCTTC. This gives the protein CASSLGRDRANYGYTF.

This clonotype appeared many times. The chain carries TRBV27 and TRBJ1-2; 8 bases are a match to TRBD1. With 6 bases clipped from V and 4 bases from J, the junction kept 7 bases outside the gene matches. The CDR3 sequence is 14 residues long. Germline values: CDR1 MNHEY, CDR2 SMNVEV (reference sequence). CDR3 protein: CASRKQGGGYGYTF. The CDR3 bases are TGTGCCAGCAGAAAACAGGGGGGAGGCTATGGCTACACCTTC.

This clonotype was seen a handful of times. In DNA form, the CDR3 reads TGCAGTGCTCTTAGCGACAGAAAAGATACGCAGTATTTT. Translation gives CSALSDRKDTQYF. The rearrangement joins TRBV20-1 to TRBJ2-3; either TRBD1 or TRBD2 may supply D (5 bases each). Trimming removed 5 bases from V and 5 bases from J, with 14 bases in between. The CDR3 contains 13 residues. In germline, CDR1 is DFQATT, CDR2 SNEGSKA (reference sequence).

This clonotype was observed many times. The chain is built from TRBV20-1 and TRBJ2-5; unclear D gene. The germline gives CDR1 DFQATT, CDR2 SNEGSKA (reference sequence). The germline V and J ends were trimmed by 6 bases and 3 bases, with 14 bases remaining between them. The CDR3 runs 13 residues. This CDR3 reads CSAVPIEKETQYF. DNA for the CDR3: TGCAGTGCCGTCCCAATCGAGAAAGAGACCCAGTACTTC.

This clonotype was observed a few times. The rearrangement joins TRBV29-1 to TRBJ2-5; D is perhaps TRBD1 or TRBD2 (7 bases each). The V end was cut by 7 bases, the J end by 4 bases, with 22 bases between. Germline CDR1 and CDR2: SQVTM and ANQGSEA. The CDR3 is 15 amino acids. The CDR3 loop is CSATWQGGPRETQYF. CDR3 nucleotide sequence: TGCAGCGCTACGTGGCAGGGGGGGCCCCGAGAGACCCAGTACTTC.

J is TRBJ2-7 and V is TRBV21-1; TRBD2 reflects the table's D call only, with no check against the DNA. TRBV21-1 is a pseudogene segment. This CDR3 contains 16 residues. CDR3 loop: CASSKDFGREAPRQYF. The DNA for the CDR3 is TGTGCCAGCAGCAAAGATTTTGGGCGGGAGGCCCCCAGGCAGTACTTC.

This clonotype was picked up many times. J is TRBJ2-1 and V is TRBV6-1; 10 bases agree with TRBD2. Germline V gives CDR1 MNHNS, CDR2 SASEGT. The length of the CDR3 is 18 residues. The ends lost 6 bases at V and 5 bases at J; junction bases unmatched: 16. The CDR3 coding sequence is TGTGCCAGCAGGCGTGGGGTAGCGGGAGGCGTAAGGGACAATGAGCAGTTCTTC. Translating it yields CASRRGVAGGVRDNEQFF.

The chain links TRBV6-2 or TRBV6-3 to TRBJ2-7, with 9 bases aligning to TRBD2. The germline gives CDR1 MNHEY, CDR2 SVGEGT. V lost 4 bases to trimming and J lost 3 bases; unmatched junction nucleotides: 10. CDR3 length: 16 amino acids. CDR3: CASSFGVSGSSYEQYF. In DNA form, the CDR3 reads TGTGCCAGCAGTTTCGGGGTTAGCGGGAGTAGCTACGAGCAGTACTTC.

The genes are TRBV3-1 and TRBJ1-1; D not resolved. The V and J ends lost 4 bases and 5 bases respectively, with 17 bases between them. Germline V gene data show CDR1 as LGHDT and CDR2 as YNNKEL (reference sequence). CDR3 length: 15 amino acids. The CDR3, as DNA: TGTGCCAGCAGCCCATCCACGAGTCGGGTTACTGAAGCTTTCTTT. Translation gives CASSPSTSRVTEAFF. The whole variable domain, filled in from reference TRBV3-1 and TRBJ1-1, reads DTAVSQTPKYLVTQMGNDKSIKCEQNLGHDTMYWYKQDSKKFLKIMFSYNNKELIINETVPNRFSPKSPDKAHLNLHINSLELGDSAVYFCASSPSTSRVTEAFFGQGTRLTVV.

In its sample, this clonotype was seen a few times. The CDR3 DNA is TGCAGCGTGACTCTAGCGACCCCCTACGAGCAGTACTTC. Its translation: CSVTLATPYEQYF. The chain joins TRBV29-1 to TRBJ2-7; a possible D gene is TRBD2 (6 bases). Looked up from germline, CDR1 is SQVTM and CDR2 is ANQGSEA. The CDR3 extends over 13 amino acids. The germline V and J ends were trimmed by 6 bases and 2 bases, with 14 bases remaining between them.

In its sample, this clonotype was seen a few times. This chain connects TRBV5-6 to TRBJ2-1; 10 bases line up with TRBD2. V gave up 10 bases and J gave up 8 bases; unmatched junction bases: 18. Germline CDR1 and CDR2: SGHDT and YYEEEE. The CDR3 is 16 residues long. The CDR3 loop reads CASTSGLILYLDEQFF. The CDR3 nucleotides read TGTGCCTCGACTAGCGGGCTGATTCTCTACTTGGATGAGCAGTTCTTC.

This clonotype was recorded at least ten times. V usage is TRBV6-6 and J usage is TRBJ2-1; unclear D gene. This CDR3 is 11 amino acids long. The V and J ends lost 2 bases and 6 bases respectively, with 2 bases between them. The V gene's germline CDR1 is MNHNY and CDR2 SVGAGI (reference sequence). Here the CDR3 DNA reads TGTGCCAGCAGTTACCTCAATGAGCAGTTCTTC. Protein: CASSYLNEQFF.

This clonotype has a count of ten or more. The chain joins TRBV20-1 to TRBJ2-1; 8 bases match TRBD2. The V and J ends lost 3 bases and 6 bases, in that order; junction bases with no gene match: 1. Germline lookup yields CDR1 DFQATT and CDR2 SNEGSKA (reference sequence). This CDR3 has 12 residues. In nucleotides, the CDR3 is TGCAGTGCTAGCCTAGCGGGCAATGAGCAGTTCTTC. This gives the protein CSASLAGNEQFF.

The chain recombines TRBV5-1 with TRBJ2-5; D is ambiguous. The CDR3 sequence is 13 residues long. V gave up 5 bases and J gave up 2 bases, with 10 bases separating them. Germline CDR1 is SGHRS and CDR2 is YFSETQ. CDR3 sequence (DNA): TGCGCCAGCAGAGTTGATATTCAAGAGACCCAGTACTTC. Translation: CASRVDIQETQYF.

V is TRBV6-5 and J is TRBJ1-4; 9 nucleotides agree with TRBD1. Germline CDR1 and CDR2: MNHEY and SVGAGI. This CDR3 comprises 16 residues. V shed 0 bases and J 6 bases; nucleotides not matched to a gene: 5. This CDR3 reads CASSYSRGQGYEKLFF. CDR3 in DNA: TGTGCCAGCAGTTACTCTAGGGGACAGGGTTATGAAAAACTGTTTTTT.

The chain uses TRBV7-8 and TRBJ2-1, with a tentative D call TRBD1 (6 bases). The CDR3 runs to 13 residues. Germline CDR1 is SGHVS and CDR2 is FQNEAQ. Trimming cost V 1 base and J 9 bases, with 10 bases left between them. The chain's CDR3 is CASSLDQQGEQFF. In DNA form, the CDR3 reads TGTGCCAGCAGCTTAGACCAACAGGGTGAGCAGTTCTTC.

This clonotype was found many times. CDR3 region: CASSPRRQAITDTQYF. CDR3 nucleotides: TGTGCCAGCAGCCCTAGGAGACAGGCCATCACAGATACGCAGTATTTT. The genes are TRBV5-6 and TRBJ2-3; D is possibly TRBD1 (6 bases). The germline V and J ends were trimmed by 4 bases and 2 bases, with 17 bases remaining between them. CDR1 is SGHDT, CDR2 YYEEEE, per germline. CDR3 length: 16 amino acids.

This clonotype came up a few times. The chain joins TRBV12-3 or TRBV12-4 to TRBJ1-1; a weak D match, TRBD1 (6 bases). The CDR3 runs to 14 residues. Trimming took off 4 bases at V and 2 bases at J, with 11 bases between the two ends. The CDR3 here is CASSWDISNTEAFF. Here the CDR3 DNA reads TGTGCCAGCAGTTGGGACATATCAAACACTGAAGCTTTCTTT.

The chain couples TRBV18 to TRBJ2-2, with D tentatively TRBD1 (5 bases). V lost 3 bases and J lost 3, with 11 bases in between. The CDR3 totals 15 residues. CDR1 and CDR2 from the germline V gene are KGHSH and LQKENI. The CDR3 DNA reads TGTGCCAGCTCACCTTGGACACTCCACACCGGGGAGCTGTTTTTT. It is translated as CASSPWTLHTGELFF.

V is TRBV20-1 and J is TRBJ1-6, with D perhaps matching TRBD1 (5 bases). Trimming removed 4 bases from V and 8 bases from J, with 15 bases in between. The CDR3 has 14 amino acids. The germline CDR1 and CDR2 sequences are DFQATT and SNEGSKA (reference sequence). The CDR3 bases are TGCAGTGCTAAAAGCCCGGGACGAGATTCACCCCTCCACTTT. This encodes CSAKSPGRDSPLHF.

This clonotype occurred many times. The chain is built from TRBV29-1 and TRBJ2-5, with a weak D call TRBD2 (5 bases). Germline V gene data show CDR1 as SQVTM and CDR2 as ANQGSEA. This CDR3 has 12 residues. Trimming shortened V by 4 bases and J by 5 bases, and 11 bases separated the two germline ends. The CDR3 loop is CSVGSGSETQYF. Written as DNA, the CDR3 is TGCAGCGTTGGTTCGGGGTCGGAGACCCAGTACTTC.

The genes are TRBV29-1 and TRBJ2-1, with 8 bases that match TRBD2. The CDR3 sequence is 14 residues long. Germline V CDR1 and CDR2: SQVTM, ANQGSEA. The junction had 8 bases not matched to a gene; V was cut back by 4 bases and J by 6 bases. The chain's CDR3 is CSVAMGLGSNEQFF. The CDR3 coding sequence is TGCAGCGTTGCCATGGGACTAGGGTCCAATGAGCAGTTCTTC.

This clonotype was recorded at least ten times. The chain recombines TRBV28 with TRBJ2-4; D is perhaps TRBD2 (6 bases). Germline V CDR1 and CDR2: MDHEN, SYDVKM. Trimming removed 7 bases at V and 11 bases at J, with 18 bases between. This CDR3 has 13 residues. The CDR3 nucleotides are TGTGCCAGCACCAACCCCGGGGGTCAAGTTCAGTACTTC. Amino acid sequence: CASTNPGGQVQYF.

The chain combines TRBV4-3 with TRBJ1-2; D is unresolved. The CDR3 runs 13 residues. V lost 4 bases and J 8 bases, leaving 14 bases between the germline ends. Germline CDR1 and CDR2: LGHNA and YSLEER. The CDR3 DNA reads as TGCGCCAGCAGCCTCGACTCACCGGGCGGCTACACCTTC. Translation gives CASSLDSPGGYTF.